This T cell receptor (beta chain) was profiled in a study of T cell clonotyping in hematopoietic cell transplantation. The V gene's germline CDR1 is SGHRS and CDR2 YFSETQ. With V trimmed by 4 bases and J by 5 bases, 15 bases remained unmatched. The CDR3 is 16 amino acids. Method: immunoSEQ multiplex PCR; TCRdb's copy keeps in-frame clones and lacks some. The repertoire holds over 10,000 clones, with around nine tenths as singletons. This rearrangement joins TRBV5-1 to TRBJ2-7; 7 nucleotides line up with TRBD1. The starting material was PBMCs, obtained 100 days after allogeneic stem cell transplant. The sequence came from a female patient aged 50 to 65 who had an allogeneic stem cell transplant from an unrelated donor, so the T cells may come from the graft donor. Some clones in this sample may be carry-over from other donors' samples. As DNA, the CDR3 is TGCGCCAGCAGCGAAAAATTCTTAGGGACAGCCCACGAGCAGTACTTC. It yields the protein CASSEKFLGTAHEQYF.